Listed here are 7 T cell receptor beta chains from one sample, sequenced in a study of CD8 T cells in Susac syndrome. Random-hexamer reverse transcription was applied to roughly 0.5 to 1 ug RNA. TCRdb re-called the immunoSEQ multiplex PCR reads with MiXCR, one entry per CDR3 protein. The table records roughly 200,000 distinct CDR3 sequences, about 95% of them present only once. Sequenced input: CD4+ T cells from PBMCs. All receptors come from a human donor in good health.

J is TRBJ2-1 and V is TRBV16, with D tentatively TRBD2 (5 bases). The CDR3 runs 14 residues. With 4 bases removed from V and 4 bases from J, the gap between germline ends came to 11 bases. From germline, CDR1 is KGHSY and CDR2 FQNENV. DNA of the CDR3: TGTGCCAGCAGCCGGGAGAGACTTTACAATGAGCAGTTCTTC. This codes for CASSRERLYNEQFF.

This chain connects TRBV15 to TRBJ1-1, with 7 bases matching TRBD1. Trimming removed 2 bases from V and 0 bases from J; junction bases left unmatched: 6. Germline V gives CDR1 LNHNV, CDR2 YYDKDF (reference sequence). The CDR3 spans 16 residues. In nucleotides, the CDR3 is TGTGCCACCAGCAGAAACCCGACAGGGATGAACACTGAAGCTTTCTTT. Translated, it gives CATSRNPTGMNTEAFF.

The chain combines TRBV29-1 with TRBJ1-1; 7 bases map to TRBD1. Germline CDR1 reads SQVTM; CDR2 reads ANQGSEA. V dropped 6 bases and J dropped 4; count of bases not matched to a gene: 11. CDR3 length equals 14 residues. The CDR3 region is CSVAYYRGGTEAFF. In DNA form, the CDR3 reads TGCAGCGTCGCCTACTACAGGGGTGGCACTGAAGCTTTCTTT.

The chain employs TRBV2 and TRBJ1-5; a possible D gene is TRBD1 (6 bases). The ends were cut back, 5 bases at V and 1 base at J, with 15 bases in the middle. Germline lookup yields CDR1 SNHLY and CDR2 FYNNEI. The CDR3 covers 16 residues. The CDR3 sequence: CASSFQGFGSNQPQHF. CDR3 DNA: TGTGCCAGCAGTTTCCAGGGGTTCGGGAGCAATCAGCCCCAGCATTTT.

This rearrangement joins TRBV5-1 to TRBJ1-1; D is unresolved. CDR3 length: 15 residues. The ends were cut back, 4 bases at V and 0 bases at J, with 13 bases in the middle. The germline V gene has CDR1 SGHRS and CDR2 YFSETQ. The CDR3 here is CASSLEADMNTEAFF. The CDR3 bases are TGCGCCAGCAGCCTGGAGGCTGACATGAACACTGAAGCTTTCTTT.

This sequence joins TRBV6-2 or TRBV6-3 and TRBJ2-7, with D unresolved. The germline V gene has CDR1 MNHEY and CDR2 SVGEGT. The V gene lost 8 bases and the J gene lost 3 bases, with 11 bases spanning the gap. CDR3 length: 12 amino acids. CDR3: CASAGVIYEQYF. The CDR3 DNA is TGTGCCAGCGCAGGTGTAATCTACGAGCAGTACTTC.

The genes are TRBV24-1 and TRBJ2-6; D is perhaps TRBD1 (6 bases). Germline assignment: CDR1 KGHDR and CDR2 SFDVKD. V lost 3 bases to trimming and J lost 0 bases, with 20 bases between them. This CDR3 contains 20 residues. CDR3 sequence (DNA): TGTGCCACCAGTGATAGGATCGACAGGTTATCTTACTCTGGGGCCAACGTCCTGACTTTC. As protein: CATSDRIDRLSYSGANVLTF.